These 2 T cell receptor beta chains came from one sample sequenced in a study of T-cell memory formation after mild COVID-19. TCRdb independently ran MiXCR on the 5' RACE reads; one entry per CDR3 protein. The sample lists 450,000 to 650,000 distinct CDR3 sequences; about 20% were seen once. The sample was PBMCs or a T cell subset sorted from them (not recorded which). Source of these receptors: an adult woman who had mild COVID-19 (a few samples of this study predate the infection). Cell type and time point are not known.

V usage is TRBV27 and J usage is TRBJ2-1; perhaps TRBD1 as D (6 bases). Germline values: CDR1 MNHEY, CDR2 SMNVEV (reference sequence). The V end was cut by 8 bases, the J end by 9 bases, with 14 bases between. The CDR3 has 12 amino acids. CDR3 DNA: TGTGCCAGCCGAACGCAGGGGCCTGAGCAGTTCTTC. Residues: CASRTQGPEQFF.

The V and J genes are TRBV18 and TRBJ1-3, with 7 bases identical to TRBD1. CDR3 length: 15 amino acids. Germline V lookup: CDR1 KGHSH, CDR2 LQKENI. With 4 bases clipped from V and 1 base from J, the junction kept 4 bases outside the gene matches. CDR3 residues: CASSLTGSSGNTIYF. The DNA of the CDR3 is TGTGCCAGCTCACTGACAGGGTCTTCTGGAAACACCATATATTTT.